What follows is one T cell receptor (beta chain) and its context. These data are taken from a study of cytomegalovirus exposure and HLA in healthy donors. CDR3 length: 15 amino acids. The germline V and J ends were trimmed by 2 bases and 0 bases, with 8 bases remaining between them. The germline CDR1 and CDR2 sequences are KGHSH and LQKENI. Use of 60 Vbeta and 13 Jbeta primers characterized the PCR. This table comes from immunoSEQ multiplex PCR, and its TCRdb copy is limited to in-frame clones, with some not included. The sample records about 190,000 clones, about 80% being singletons. The chain is built from TRBV18 and TRBJ1-3; no clear D. The sample was PBMCs. This sequence originates from a boy aged 5-17 years in good health and CMV-seronegative. The CDR3: CASSPMGDSGNTIYF. The CDR3 DNA reads TGTGCCAGCTCACCAATGGGAGACTCTGGAAACACCATATATTTT. Complete variable domain (other parts from reference TRBV18 and TRBJ1-3): NAGVMQNPRHLVRRRGQEARLRCSPMKGHSHVYWYRQLPEEGLKFMVYLQKENIIDESGMPKERFSAEFPKEGPSILRIQQVVRGDSAAYFCASSPMGDSGNTIYFGEGSWLTVV.